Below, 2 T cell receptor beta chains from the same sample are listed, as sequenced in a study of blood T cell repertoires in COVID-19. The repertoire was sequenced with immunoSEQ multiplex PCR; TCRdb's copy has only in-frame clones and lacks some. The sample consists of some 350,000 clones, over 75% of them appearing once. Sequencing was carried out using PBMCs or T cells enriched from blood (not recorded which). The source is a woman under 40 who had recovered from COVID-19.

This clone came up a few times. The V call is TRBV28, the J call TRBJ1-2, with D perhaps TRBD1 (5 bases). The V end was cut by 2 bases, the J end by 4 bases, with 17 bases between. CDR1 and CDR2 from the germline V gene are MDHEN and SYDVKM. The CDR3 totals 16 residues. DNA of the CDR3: TGTGCCAGCAGTTTACCTGGATGGGGAGGGACCTATGGCTACACCTTC. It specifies CASSLPGWGGTYGYTF.

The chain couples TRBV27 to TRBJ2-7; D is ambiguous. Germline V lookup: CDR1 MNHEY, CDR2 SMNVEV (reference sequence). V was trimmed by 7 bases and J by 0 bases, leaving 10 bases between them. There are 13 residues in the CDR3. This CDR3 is CASNQRDSYEQYF. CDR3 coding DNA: TGTGCCAGCAATCAGCGCGACTCCTACGAGCAGTACTTC.